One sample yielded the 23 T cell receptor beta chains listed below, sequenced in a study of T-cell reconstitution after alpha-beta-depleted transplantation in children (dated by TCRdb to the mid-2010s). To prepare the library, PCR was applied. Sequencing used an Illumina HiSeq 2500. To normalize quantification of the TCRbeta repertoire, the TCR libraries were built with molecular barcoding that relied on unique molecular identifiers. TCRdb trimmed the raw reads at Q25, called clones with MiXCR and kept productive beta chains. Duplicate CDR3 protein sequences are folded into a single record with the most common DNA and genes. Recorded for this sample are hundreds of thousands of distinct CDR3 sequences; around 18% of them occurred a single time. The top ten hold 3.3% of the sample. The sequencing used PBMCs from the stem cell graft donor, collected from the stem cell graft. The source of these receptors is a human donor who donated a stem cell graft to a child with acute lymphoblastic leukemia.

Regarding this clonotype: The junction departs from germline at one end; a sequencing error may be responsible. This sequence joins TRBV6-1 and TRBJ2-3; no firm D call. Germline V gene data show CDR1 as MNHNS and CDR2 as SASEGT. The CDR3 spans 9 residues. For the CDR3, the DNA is TGTGCCAGCAGTGACGGCCTACATTTT. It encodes CASSDGLHF.

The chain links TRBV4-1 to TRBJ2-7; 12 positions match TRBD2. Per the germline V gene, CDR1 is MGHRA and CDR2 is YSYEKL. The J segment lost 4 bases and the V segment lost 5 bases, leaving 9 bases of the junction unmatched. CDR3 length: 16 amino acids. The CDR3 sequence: CASSKSRTSGTYEQYF. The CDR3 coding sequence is TGCGCCAGCAGCAAGTCCCGGACTAGCGGGACGTACGAGCAGTACTTC.

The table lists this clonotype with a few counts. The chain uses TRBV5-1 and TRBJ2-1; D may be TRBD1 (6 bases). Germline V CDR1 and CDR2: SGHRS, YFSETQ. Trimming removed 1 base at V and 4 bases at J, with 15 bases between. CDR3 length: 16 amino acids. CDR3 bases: TGCGCCAGCAGCTTGTATCTTACAGGGTCATACAATGAGCAGTTCTTC. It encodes CASSLYLTGSYNEQFF.

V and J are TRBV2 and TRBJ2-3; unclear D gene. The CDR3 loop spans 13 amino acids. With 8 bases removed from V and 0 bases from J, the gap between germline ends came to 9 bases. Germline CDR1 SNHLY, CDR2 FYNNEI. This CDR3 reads CASRRRSTDTQYF. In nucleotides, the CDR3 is TGTGCCAGCCGACGCAGAAGCACAGATACGCAGTATTTT.

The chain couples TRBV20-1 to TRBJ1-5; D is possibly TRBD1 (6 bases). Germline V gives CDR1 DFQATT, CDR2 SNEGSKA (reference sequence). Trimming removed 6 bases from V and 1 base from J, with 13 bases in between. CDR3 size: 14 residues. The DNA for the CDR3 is TGCAGTGCGCCCGGACAGATAAGCAATCAGCCCCAGCATTTT. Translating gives CSAPGQISNQPQHF.

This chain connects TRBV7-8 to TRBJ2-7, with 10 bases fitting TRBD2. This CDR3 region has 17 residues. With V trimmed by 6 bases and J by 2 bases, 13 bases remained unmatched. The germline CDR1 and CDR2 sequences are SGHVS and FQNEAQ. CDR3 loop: CASSREREGLKTYEQYF. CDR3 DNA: TGTGCCAGCAGTCGGGAGCGGGAGGGCCTAAAAACCTACGAGCAGTACTTC.

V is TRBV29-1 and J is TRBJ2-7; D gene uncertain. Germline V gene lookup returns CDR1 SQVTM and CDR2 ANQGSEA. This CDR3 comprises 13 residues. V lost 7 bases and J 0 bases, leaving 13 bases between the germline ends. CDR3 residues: CSAQTDSSYEQYF. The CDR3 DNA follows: TGCAGCGCTCAGACTGATAGCTCCTACGAGCAGTACTTC.

The CDR3 sequence: CSAARLAGAFSYNEQFF. CDR3 nucleotides: TGCAGTGCCGCCAGACTAGCGGGAGCATTTTCCTACAATGAGCAGTTCTTC. This rearrangement joins TRBV20-1 to TRBJ2-1; 12 nucleotides line up with TRBD2. J was trimmed by 1 base and V by 6 bases; bases with no gene match: 10. The CDR3 runs 17 residues. Germline CDR1 and CDR2: DFQATT and SNEGSKA (reference sequence).

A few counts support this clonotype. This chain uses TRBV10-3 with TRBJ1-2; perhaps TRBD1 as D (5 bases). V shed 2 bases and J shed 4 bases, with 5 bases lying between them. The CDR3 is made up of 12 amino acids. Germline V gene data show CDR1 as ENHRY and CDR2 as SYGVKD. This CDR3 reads CAISEDSYGYTF. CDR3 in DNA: TGTGCCATCAGTGAGGACAGCTATGGCTACACCTTC.

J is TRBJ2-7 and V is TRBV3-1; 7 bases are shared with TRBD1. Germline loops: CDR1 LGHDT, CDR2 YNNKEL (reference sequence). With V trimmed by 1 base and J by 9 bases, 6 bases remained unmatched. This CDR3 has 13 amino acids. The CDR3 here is CASSQVDRVGQYF. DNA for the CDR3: TGTGCCAGCAGCCAAGTTGACAGGGTCGGGCAGTACTTC.

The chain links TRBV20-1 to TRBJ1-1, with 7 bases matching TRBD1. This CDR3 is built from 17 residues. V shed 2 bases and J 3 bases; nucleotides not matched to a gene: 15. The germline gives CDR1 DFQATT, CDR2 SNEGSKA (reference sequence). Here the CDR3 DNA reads TGCAGTGCTAGATGGGTGATCCATCAGGGGGATGACACTGAAGCTTTCTTT. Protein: CSARWVIHQGDDTEAFF.

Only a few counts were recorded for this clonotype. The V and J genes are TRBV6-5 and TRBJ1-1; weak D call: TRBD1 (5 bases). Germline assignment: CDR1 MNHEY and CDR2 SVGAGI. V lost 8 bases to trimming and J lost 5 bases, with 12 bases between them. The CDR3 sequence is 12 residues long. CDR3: CASGKGSTEAFF. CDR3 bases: TGTGCCAGCGGGAAGGGGTCAACTGAAGCTTTCTTT.

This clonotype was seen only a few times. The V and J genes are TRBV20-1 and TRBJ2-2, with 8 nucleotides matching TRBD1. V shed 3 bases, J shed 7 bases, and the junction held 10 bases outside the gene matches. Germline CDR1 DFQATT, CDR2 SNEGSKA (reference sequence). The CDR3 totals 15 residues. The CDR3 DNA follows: TGCAGTGCTAGTAGGCAGGGGGCCTTAATCGGGGAGCTGTTTTTT. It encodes CSASRQGALIGELFF.

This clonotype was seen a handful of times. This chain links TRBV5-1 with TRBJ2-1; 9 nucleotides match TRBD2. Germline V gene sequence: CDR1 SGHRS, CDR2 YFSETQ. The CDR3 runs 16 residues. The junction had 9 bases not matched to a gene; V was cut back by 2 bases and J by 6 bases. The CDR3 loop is CASSFGGRADSNEQFF. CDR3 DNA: TGCGCCAGCAGCTTTGGCGGGAGGGCCGACTCCAATGAGCAGTTCTTC.

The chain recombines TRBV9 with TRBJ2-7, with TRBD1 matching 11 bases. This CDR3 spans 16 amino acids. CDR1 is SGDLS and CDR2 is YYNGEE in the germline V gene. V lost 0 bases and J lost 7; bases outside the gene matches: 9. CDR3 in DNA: TGTGCCAGCAGCGTAGCGGACAGGGGGCATTATGGTGAGCAGTACTTC. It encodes CASSVADRGHYGEQYF.

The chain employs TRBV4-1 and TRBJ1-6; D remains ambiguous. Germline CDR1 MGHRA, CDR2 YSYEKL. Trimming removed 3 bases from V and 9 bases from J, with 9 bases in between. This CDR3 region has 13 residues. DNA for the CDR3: TGCGCCAGCAGCCAGGGTAGCGGTTCACCCCTCCACTTT. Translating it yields CASSQGSGSPLHF.

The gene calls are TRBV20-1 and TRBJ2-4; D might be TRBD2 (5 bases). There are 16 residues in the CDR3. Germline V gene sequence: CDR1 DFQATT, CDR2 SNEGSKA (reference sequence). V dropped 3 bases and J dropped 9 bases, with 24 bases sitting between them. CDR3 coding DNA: TGCAGTGCTAGCCTCGTTAAGGACTCGGGGTTCGTCATTCAGTACTTC. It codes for CSASLVKDSGFVIQYF.

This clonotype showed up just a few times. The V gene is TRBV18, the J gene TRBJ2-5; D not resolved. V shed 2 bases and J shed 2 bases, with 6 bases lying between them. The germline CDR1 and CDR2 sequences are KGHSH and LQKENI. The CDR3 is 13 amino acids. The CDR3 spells CASSPAIQETQYF. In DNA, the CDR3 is TGTGCCAGCTCACCAGCGATTCAAGAGACCCAGTACTTC.

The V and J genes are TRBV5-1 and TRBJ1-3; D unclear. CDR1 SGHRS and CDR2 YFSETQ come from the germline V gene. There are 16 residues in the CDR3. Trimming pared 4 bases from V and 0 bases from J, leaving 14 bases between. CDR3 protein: CASSVHDGSSGNTIYF. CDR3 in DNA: TGCGCCAGCAGCGTGCATGACGGGAGCTCTGGAAACACCATATATTTT.

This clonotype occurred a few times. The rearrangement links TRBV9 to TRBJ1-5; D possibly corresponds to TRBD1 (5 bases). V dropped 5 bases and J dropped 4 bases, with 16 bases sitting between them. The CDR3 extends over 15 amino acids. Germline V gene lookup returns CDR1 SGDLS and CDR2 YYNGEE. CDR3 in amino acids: CASSVGPQGNQPQHF. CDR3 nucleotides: TGTGCCAGCAGTGTGGGACCCCAAGGGAATCAGCCCCAGCATTTT. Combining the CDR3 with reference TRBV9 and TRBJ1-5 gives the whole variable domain DSGVTQTPKHLITATGQRVTLRCSPRSGDLSVYWYQQSLDQGLQFLIQYYNGEERAKGNILERFSAQQFPDLHSELNLSSLELGDSALYFCASSVGPQGNQPQHFGDGTRLSIL.

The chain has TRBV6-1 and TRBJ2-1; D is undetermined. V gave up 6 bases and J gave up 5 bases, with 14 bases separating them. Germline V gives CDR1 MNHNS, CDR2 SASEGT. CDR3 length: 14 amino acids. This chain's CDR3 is CASRTLNRNNEQFF. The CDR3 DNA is TGTGCCAGCAGGACCCTGAACCGAAACAATGAGCAGTTCTTC.

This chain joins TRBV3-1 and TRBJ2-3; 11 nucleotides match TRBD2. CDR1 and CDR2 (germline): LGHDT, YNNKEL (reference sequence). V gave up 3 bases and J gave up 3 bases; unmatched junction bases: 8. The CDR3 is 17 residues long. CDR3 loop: CASSHNLAGGGTDTQYF. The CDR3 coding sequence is TGTGCCAGCAGCCATAACCTAGCGGGAGGTGGGACAGATACGCAGTATTTT.

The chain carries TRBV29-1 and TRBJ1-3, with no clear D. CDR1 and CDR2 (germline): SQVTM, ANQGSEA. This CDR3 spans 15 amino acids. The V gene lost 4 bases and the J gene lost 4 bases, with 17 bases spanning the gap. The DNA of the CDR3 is TGCAGCGTTGTGTACGGCCTTACGGACGGAAACACCATATATTTT. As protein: CSVVYGLTDGNTIYF.